A selection of T cell receptor beta chains follows, all from one sample in a study of cytomegalovirus exposure and HLA in healthy donors. TCRdb keeps only in-frame clones here, not all; method: immunoSEQ multiplex PCR. Of approximately 180,000 clones in the sample, about four fifths were seen once. Sequencing used PBMCs. The origin of the receptors is a woman aged 18-29 years in good health and CMV-seronegative. The conserved cysteine and the conserved F or W are not part of the CDR3 here.

v_call cdr3_aa
TRBV20-1 IGTGNTEAF
TRBV6-1 ASSGLAGYTGELF
TRBV7-9 ASSLALVQQY
TRBV9 ASSVGPSGENYYEQY
TRBV6-1 ASRRGGGPNEKLF
TRBV10-1 ASSDYLRGENTEAF
TRBV6-5 ASRTGGEDEKLF
TRBV30 AWSPGTSSYNEQF
TRBV7-9 ASSPTGEGANVLT
TRBV7-2 ASSLGNTYGYT
TRBV5-8 ASSKGQGGQETQY
TRBV27 ASRIAGLDEQF
TRBV29-1 SGGRGGGVRDTQY
TRBV4-1 ASSRQGAEGEKLF
TRBV7-2 ASSSYPAARYGYT
TRBV10-3 AISPGESRDTQY
TRBV10-3 AIRADQNTEAF
TRBV29-1 SVEKRHRLSYNEQF
TRBV6-5 ASSRGQVVTEAF
TRBV5-4 ASSPGGGSQYNEQF
TRBV4-1 ASSQKATGADQPQH
TRBV30 AWSGTSGRSETQY
TRBV5-5 ASSFPSRRTEAF
TRBV5-6 ASSTVSGEMNTEAF
TRBV6-5 ASSLAGTLEAF
TRBV4-3 ASSQIFSGVQTGELF
TRBV6-5 ASSRRDRASGELF
TRBV18 ASSRTVNTEAF
TRBV27 ASSLSGGLAVYEQY
TRBV27 ASSLLPGTAVYTEAF
TRBV28 ASSPRGFQETQY
TRBV6-1 ASSNSGGRYGYT
TRBV29-1 SDAGSEAF
TRBV11-3 ASSLVRGRGTEAF
TRBV4-3 ASSQDLFSSYNEQF
TRBV27 ASSFSGGVNQPQH